The rows below give T cell receptor beta chains drawn from one sample of a study of shared clonotypes between healthy human individuals. Sequencing used immunoSEQ multiplex PCR; TCRdb keeps in-frame clones, though not all of them. The sample holds 2 million to 2.5 million clones, approximately 93% seen once. The source material was naive CD4+ T cells from PBMCs. The receptors come from a man aged 18 to 35 in good health. Some clones in this sample may be carry-over from other donors' samples. CDR3s include the opening cysteine and the closing phenylalanine or tryptophan. D genes are given only for firm matches. Size tells how often a clone was seen (once, few, many) or the class of an expanded clone, and some rows leave it out.

d_call	v_call	j_call	clone_size	cdr3_nt	cdr3_aa
.	TRBV18	TRBJ1-2	.	TGTGCCAGCTCACCACTCTTGGCAGCAAACTATGGCTACACCTTC	CASSPLLAANYGYTF
.	TRBV19	TRBJ1-2	few	TGTGCCAGTTCCGACAGAGGCTACACCTTC	CASSDRGYTF
.	TRBV11-2	TRBJ1-3	.	TGTGCCAGCAGCTCTAGACAGCCCATATCTGGAAACACCATATATTTT	CASSSRQPISGNTIYF
TRBD2	TRBV2	TRBJ2-5	.	TGTGCCAGCAGGGGGACTAGCGGGATACAAGAGACCCAGTACTTC	CASRGTSGIQETQYF
TRBD2	TRBV18	TRBJ2-1	.	TGTGCCAGCTCACCACCCCAGCGGGGCTACAATGAGCAGTTCTTC	CASSPPQRGYNEQFF
.	TRBV9	TRBJ2-2	.	TGTGCCAGCAGCTCAGAGGGGGTCCGGGTGAAGCTGTTTTTT	CASSSEGVRVKLFF
TRBD1	TRBV5-1	TRBJ2-2	.	TGCGCCAGCAGCTCCGGACAGGGGGCTATCCTGAACACCGGGGAGCTGTTTTTT	CASSSGQGAILNTGELFF
TRBD1	TRBV7-2	TRBJ1-2	.	TGTGCCAGCAGCTTAGACAGGGGGTGGGCGAATGGCTACACCTTC	CASSLDRGWANGYTF
TRBD1	TRBV7-6	TRBJ2-1	.	TGTGCCAGCAGCTTGACAGGGGGCGGCGATGAGCAGTTCTTC	CASSLTGGGDEQFF
TRBD2	TRBV2	TRBJ2-5	.	TGTGCCAGCAGTGATAAGCGGGAGGGGGCCCCAGAGACCCAGTACTTC	CASSDKREGAPETQYF
TRBD1	TRBV19	TRBJ1-5	.	TGTGCCAGTAGTACGCGGGACAGAAGCAATCAGCCCCAGCATTTT	CASSTRDRSNQPQHF
TRBD1	TRBV2	TRBJ2-3	.	TGTGCCAGCACCCAGGGGGCGGGAGATACGCAGTATTTT	CASTQGAGDTQYF
TRBD2	TRBV28	TRBJ2-2	.	TGTGCCAGTTTAGCGGGAGGAATAAACACCGGGGAGCTGTTTTTT	CASLAGGINTGELFF
.	TRBV5-1	TRBJ1-3	.	TGCGCCAGCAGCTGGGGAAGGACAGAGACCTTCGGAAACACCATATATTTT	CASSWGRTETFGNTIYF
.	TRBV25-1	TRBJ2-1	.	TGTGCCAGCAGTGAAATATATGAGCAGTTCTTC	CASSEIYEQFF
.	TRBV28	TRBJ2-1	.	TGTGCCAGCAGCTCTTATGTAGCGAGCTCCTACAATGAGCAGTTCTTC	CASSSYVASSYNEQFF
.	TRBV6-7	TRBJ1-3	once	TGTGCCAGCAGTAAAGACAGTGGCCGGGGTGGAAACACCATATATTTT	CASSKDSGRGGNTIYF
.	TRBV20-1	TRBJ2-7	.	TGCAGTGCTAGACGGGGGGCCGAGCAGTACTTC	CSARRGAEQYF
.	TRBV7-9	TRBJ2-3	.	TGTGCCAGCAGCTTAGATCCCGGCGGACCTCCTACAGATACGCAGTATTTT	CASSLDPGGPPTDTQYF
.	TRBV12-5	TRBJ1-1	.	TGTGCTAGTGGGCTACCGGGACATAGGAACACTGAAGCTTTCTTT	CASGLPGHRNTEAFF
.	TRBV6-5	TRBJ2-7	.	TGTGCCAGCAGTTACTCGTCCGAGCAGTACTTC	CASSYSSEQYF
.	TRBV5-1	TRBJ1-1	.	TGCGCCAGCAGCTCCGACCGGTTGGGGAACACTGAAGCTTTCTTT	CASSSDRLGNTEAFF
.	TRBV28	TRBJ2-1	.	TGTGCCAGCAGTTTCGGGGGATCCTACAATGAGCAGTTCTTC	CASSFGGSYNEQFF
.	TRBV9	TRBJ2-2	.	TGTGCCAGCAGCGTTCATGGCGGGGAGCTGTTTTTT	CASSVHGGELFF
.	TRBV28	TRBJ2-2	.	TGTGCCAGCAGTCGGGCGGGTGGCGGCACCGGGGAGCTGTTTTTT	CASSRAGGGTGELFF
TRBD1	TRBV2	TRBJ1-2	.	TGTGCCAGCATTCCGGGACAGGGGGCTGGAGCCTATGGCTACACCTTC	CASIPGQGAGAYGYTF
.	TRBV7-6	TRBJ2-5	once	TGTGCCAGCAGCTTAGCGCTAATAACCTCCGAAGGGACCCAGTACTTC	CASSLALITSEGTQYF
.	TRBV10-3	TRBJ2-7	.	TGTGCCATCAGTCCTCGAGGGATGCGGGGAAATTTCGAGCAGTACTTC	CAISPRGMRGNFEQYF